These T cell receptor beta chains were read from a single sample in a study of blood T cell repertoires in COVID-19. The data were produced by immunoSEQ multiplex PCR, yet TCRdb's version contains in-frame clones alone and is incomplete. The sample holds over 150,000 clones; 80% to 85% are singletons and the top ten take about 6.7%. Specimen: peripheral blood. These receptors were taken from a woman in her 40s with COVID-19, enrolled during active disease. The CDR3 runs from the conserved cysteine through the conserved F or W. The order of the fields is V gene, J gene, CDR3 protein.

v_call: TRBV27; j_call: TRBJ1-5; cdr3_aa: CATSRTGLWQPQHF
v_call: TRBV18; j_call: TRBJ1-6; cdr3_aa: CASSPSYEPLHF
v_call: TRBV25-1; j_call: TRBJ1-4; cdr3_aa: CASSELAPPEVEKLFF
v_call: TRBV3-1/TRBV3-2; j_call: TRBJ2-1; cdr3_aa: CASSQKGASYNEQFF
v_call: TRBV5-1; j_call: TRBJ2-1; cdr3_aa: CASSLVGQGTAGAAGNEQFF
v_call: TRBV5-1; j_call: TRBJ1-6; cdr3_aa: CASSLGQNYNSPLHF
v_call: TRBV12-2; j_call: TRBJ2-4; cdr3_aa: CASRLNTRGYKNIQYF
v_call: TRBV7-9; j_call: TRBJ1-2; cdr3_aa: CASSLGTVLSDGYTF
v_call: TRBV10-2; j_call: TRBJ1-4; cdr3_aa: CASRAGGGREKLFF
v_call: TRBV15; j_call: TRBJ1-6; cdr3_aa: CATNIKANSPLHF
v_call: TRBV27; j_call: TRBJ2-7; cdr3_aa: CASRTGYLYEQYF
v_call: TRBV7-7; j_call: TRBJ2-1; cdr3_aa: CASSFRAGTNNEQFF
v_call: TRBV2; j_call: TRBJ1-2; cdr3_aa: CASSDRGTGLHYTF
v_call: TRBV7-2; j_call: TRBJ2-7; cdr3_aa: CASSLQAGIYEQYF
v_call: TRBV27; j_call: TRBJ2-4; cdr3_aa: CASSSGGANIQYF
v_call: TRBV15; j_call: TRBJ2-7; cdr3_aa: CATSHQGAPTYEQYF
v_call: TRBV15; j_call: TRBJ2-7; cdr3_aa: CATSRDIGAGGAYEQYF
v_call: TRBV3-1/TRBV3-2; j_call: TRBJ1-2; cdr3_aa: CASSLGTTLGYGYTF
v_call: TRBV5-1; j_call: TRBJ2-4; cdr3_aa: CASRGGGPKNIQYF
v_call: TRBV6-2/TRBV6-3; j_call: TRBJ1-1; cdr3_aa: CASSYLGVEAFF